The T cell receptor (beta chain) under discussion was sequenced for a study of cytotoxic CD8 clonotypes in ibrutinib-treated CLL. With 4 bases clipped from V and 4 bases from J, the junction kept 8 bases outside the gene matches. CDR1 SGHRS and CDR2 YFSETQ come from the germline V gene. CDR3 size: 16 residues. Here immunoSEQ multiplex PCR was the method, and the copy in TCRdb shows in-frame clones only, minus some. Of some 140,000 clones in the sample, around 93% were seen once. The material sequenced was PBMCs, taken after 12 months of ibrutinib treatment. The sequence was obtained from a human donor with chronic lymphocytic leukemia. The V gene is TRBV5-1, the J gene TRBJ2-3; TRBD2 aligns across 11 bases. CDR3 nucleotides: TGCGCCAGCAGCCTATCCCTAGCGGGAGGCCCAGATACGCAGTATTTT. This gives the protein CASSLSLAGGPDTQYF.